A single sample is the source of the 24 T cell receptor beta chains below, sequenced in a study of identical twins. TCRdb used MiXCR to reprocess the 5' RACE reads, holding one entry per CDR3 protein. Here the sample spans about 720,000 distinct CDR3 sequences, around 8.6% being singletons. The sample was also reused in another study, on yellow fever vaccine responses in identical twins.

Sequencing used PBMCs. These receptors came from a woman younger than 30 in good health.

The chain links TRBV6-5 to TRBJ2-7; D might be TRBD1 (5 bases). This CDR3 contains 16 residues. Trimming removed 0 bases from V and 3 bases from J, with 15 bases in between. Germline loops: CDR1 MNHEY, CDR2 SVGAGI. The CDR3 sequence is CASSYSPRAPHYEQYF. Written as DNA, the CDR3 is TGTGCCAGCAGTTACTCTCCCAGGGCCCCCCACTACGAGCAGTACTTC.

This chain connects TRBV12-3 or TRBV12-4 to TRBJ2-2; D is possibly TRBD1 (6 bases). V dropped 10 bases and J dropped 1 base, with 10 bases sitting between them. CDR3 size: 13 residues. The CDR3 DNA is TGTGCCATTGGGACACTGAACACCGGGGAGCTGTTTTTT. It codes for CAIGTLNTGELFF.

Many counts were recorded for this clonotype. V gene TRBV2 combines with J gene TRBJ1-6, with 7 bases identical to TRBD1. From germline, CDR1 is SNHLY and CDR2 FYNNEI. V was pared by 5 bases and J by 5 bases, with 6 bases of the junction left unmatched. The CDR3 sequence is 15 residues long. The CDR3 nucleotides read TGTGCCAGCAGTCTACAGGGGCGAGATAATTCACCCCTCCACTTT. Translation gives CASSLQGRDNSPLHF.

This clonotype has just a few counts. The chain has TRBV7-9 and TRBJ1-2; the D gene is possibly TRBD1 (6 bases). This CDR3 is 13 amino acids long. V was pared by 11 bases and J by 5 bases, with 18 bases between. CDR1 SEHNR and CDR2 FQNEAQ come from the germline V gene (reference sequence). CDR3 protein: CAGSNGGWYGYTF. Written as DNA, the CDR3 is TGTGCCGGTTCAAACGGGGGCTGGTATGGCTACACCTTC.

The genes are TRBV5-6 and TRBJ2-1; tentative D call: TRBD1 (6 bases). The germline CDR1 and CDR2 sequences are SGHDT and YYEEEE. The CDR3 spans 13 residues. V lost 2 bases and J 8 bases, leaving 11 bases between the germline ends. The CDR3 sequence is CASSFTGSDEQFF. CDR3 nucleotide sequence: TGTGCCAGCAGCTTTACAGGGAGCGATGAGCAGTTCTTC.

This clonotype was detected ten times or more. The chain employs TRBV7-8 and TRBJ1-4; D remains ambiguous. From germline, CDR1 is SGHVS and CDR2 FQNEAQ. The V end was cut by 5 bases, the J end by 7 bases, with 17 bases between. The CDR3 is made up of 15 amino acids. This chain's CDR3 is CASSPSGTLREKLFF. CDR3 in DNA: TGTGCCAGCAGCCCGTCCGGTACCTTACGTGAAAAACTGTTTTTT.

This clonotype was detected a few times. The CDR3 nucleotides read TGTGCCATCAGTGAGGAGGGAGGTTCCCGTGAGCAGTTCTTC. Translating it yields CAISEEGGSREQFF. The chain joins TRBV10-3 to TRBJ2-1, with D perhaps matching TRBD2 (6 bases). Deletions cut 2 bases from V and 9 bases from J, with 14 bases between. The CDR3 has 14 amino acids. Per the germline V gene, CDR1 is ENHRY and CDR2 is SYGVKD.

The chain combines TRBV27 with TRBJ2-1; maybe TRBD2 (6 bases). This CDR3 has 13 residues. Germline V CDR1 and CDR2: MNHEY, SMNVEV (reference sequence). V was shortened by 4 bases and J by 10 bases, with 14 bases between the two germline ends. This chain's CDR3 is CASSSSAGREQFF. The CDR3, as DNA: TGTGCCAGCAGTTCGTCAGCGGGTCGGGAGCAGTTCTTC.

This clonotype turned up a few times. The CDR3 DNA is TGCGCCAGCAGCCAACTGATAGCTCCCACAAACACAGATACGCAGTATTTT. Protein: CASSQLIAPTNTDTQYF. This rearrangement joins TRBV4-3 to TRBJ2-3; D gene uncertain. Trimming stripped 2 bases from V and 2 bases from J, with 17 bases between. This CDR3 region has 17 residues. The germline V gene encodes CDR1 LGHNA and CDR2 YSLEER.

The V call is TRBV19, the J call TRBJ2-2, with a weak D call TRBD2 (7 bases). CDR1 LNHDA and CDR2 SQIVND come from the germline V gene (reference sequence). CDR3 length: 17 amino acids. V was trimmed by 3 bases and J by 0 bases, leaving 14 bases between them. The CDR3 region is CASSILRGASNTGELFF. In nucleotides, the CDR3 is TGTGCCAGTAGTATTCTCCGGGGGGCGTCGAACACCGGGGAGCTGTTTTTT.

The sample holds a few counts of this clonotype. The CDR3 region is CASRDRVNEQYF. CDR3 DNA sequence: TGTGCCAGCAGGGACAGGGTCAACGAGCAGTACTTC. The chain carries TRBV6-1 and TRBJ2-7; 8 bases align to TRBD1. The CDR3 sequence is 12 residues long. The V gene end was trimmed by 6 bases and the J gene end by 5 bases; junction bases not matched to a gene: 3. In germline, CDR1 is MNHNS, CDR2 SASEGT.

CDR3 in amino acids: CATSENTDTQYF. The CDR3, as DNA: TGTGCCACCAGTGAAAACACAGATACGCAGTATTTT. This chain connects TRBV24-1 to TRBJ2-3; D unclear. The CDR3 contains 12 residues. CDR1 and CDR2 from the germline V gene are KGHDR and SFDVKD. V was pared by 4 bases and J by 2 bases, with 3 bases between.

V gene TRBV11-2 combines with J gene TRBJ2-3, with a weak D call TRBD1 (5 bases). This CDR3 contains 15 residues. Germline assignment: CDR1 SGHAT and CDR2 FQNNGV. V lost 6 bases to trimming and J lost 3 bases, with 16 bases between them. CDR3 in amino acids: CASSLNGRDTDTQYF. CDR3 DNA: TGTGCCAGCAGTTTAAACGGCAGGGATACAGATACGCAGTATTTT.

The table lists this clonotype with many counts. The chain links TRBV7-9 to TRBJ2-3; TRBD2 agrees at 7 bases. The length of the CDR3 is 14 residues. Germline CDR1 is SEHNR and CDR2 is FQNEAQ (reference sequence). With 5 bases clipped from V and 1 base from J, the junction kept 3 bases outside the gene matches. The chain's CDR3 is CASSGGVGTDTQYF. CDR3 coding DNA: TGTGCCAGCAGCGGGGGGGTCGGCACAGATACGCAGTATTTT.

This clonotype has ten or more counts. V gene TRBV9 combines with J gene TRBJ2-7; weak D call: TRBD2 (6 bases). Germline V CDR1 and CDR2: SGDLS, YYNGEE. V was clipped by 8 bases and J by 3 bases, with 15 bases between them. The CDR3 runs to 13 residues. Here the CDR3 DNA reads TGTGCCAGTTCACCGGGACTGCTCTACGAGCAGTACTTC. It specifies CASSPGLLYEQYF.

V is TRBV12-3 or TRBV12-4 and J is TRBJ2-3, with D perhaps TRBD1 (6 bases). The CDR3 totals 14 residues. The ends were cut back, 3 bases at V and 9 bases at J, with 16 bases in the middle. The CDR3 nucleotides read TGTGCCAGCAGTTTGACCCGGATCCAGGGGACGCAGTATTTT. Amino acid sequence: CASSLTRIQGTQYF.

The chain links TRBV3-1 to TRBJ2-2; the match to TRBD1 covers 9 bases. The germline V gene has CDR1 LGHDT and CDR2 YNNKEL (reference sequence). This CDR3 has 16 residues. Unmatched junction bases numbered 9, after V lost 5 bases and J lost 5 bases. In nucleotides, the CDR3 is TGTGCCAGCAGCGCAATACAGGGGGCAGGAACCGGGGAGCTGTTTTTT. It is translated as CASSAIQGAGTGELFF.

The chain uses TRBV2 and TRBJ2-3; the D is unclear. V was trimmed by 6 bases and J by 0 bases, leaving 7 bases between them. The CDR3 is made up of 13 amino acids. Germline CDR1 reads SNHLY; CDR2 reads FYNNEI. The CDR3 spells CASRTFSTDTQYF. The CDR3 nucleotides are TGTGCCAGCAGGACCTTTAGCACAGATACGCAGTATTTT.

In its sample, this clonotype was seen many times. The rearrangement links TRBV27 to TRBJ2-3; D unresolved. Germline CDR1 reads MNHEY; CDR2 reads SMNVEV (reference sequence). This CDR3 spans 16 amino acids. V dropped 3 bases and J dropped 2 bases, with 15 bases sitting between them. The CDR3 reads CASSLGLRPTTDTQYF. CDR3 sequence (DNA): TGTGCCAGCAGTTTGGGTCTTCGGCCCACCACAGATACGCAGTATTTT.

The V and J genes are TRBV28 and TRBJ2-2, with TRBD2 matching 7 bases. The CDR3 runs to 15 residues. Germline V CDR1 and CDR2: MDHEN, SYDVKM. V dropped 7 bases and J dropped 5; count of bases not matched to a gene: 10. This CDR3 reads CASTAGGGVTGELFF. CDR3 in DNA: TGTGCCAGCACCGCGGGCGGGGGTGTGACCGGGGAGCTGTTTTTT.

This clonotype was found a few times. The V gene is TRBV6-1, the J gene TRBJ2-4; D is ambiguous. The V end lost 8 bases, the J end lost 4 bases, and 15 bases lay between the germline ends. The CDR3 runs 14 residues. CDR1 and CDR2 from the germline V gene are MNHNS and SASEGT. DNA of the CDR3: TGTGCCAGCCGAGTGGCAGGAGTTAAAAACATTCAGTACTTC. It yields the protein CASRVAGVKNIQYF.

This clonotype appeared a few times. This rearrangement joins TRBV21-1 to TRBJ2-3; the listed D gene, TRBD1, was not tested against the DNA. TRBV21-1 is a pseudogene locus. This CDR3 is 18 amino acids long. Here the CDR3 DNA reads TGTGCCAGCAGCAACTTCACCAGGGGCGAGACTAGCACAGATACGCAGTATTTT. Its translation is CASSNFTRGETSTDTQYF.

This clonotype was detected a few times. The chain is built from TRBV12-3 or TRBV12-4 and TRBJ2-5, with 14 positions matching TRBD2. J lost 0 bases, V lost 8 bases, and 2 bases had no gene match. CDR3 size: 15 residues. The CDR3 is CASGGLAGDQETQYF. Written as DNA, the CDR3 is TGTGCCAGCGGGGGACTAGCGGGGGACCAAGAGACCCAGTACTTC.

This clonotype was observed many times. The chain couples TRBV12-3 or TRBV12-4 to TRBJ2-2, with D perhaps TRBD1 (5 bases). The CDR3 extends over 16 amino acids. Between the trimmed V and J ends, which lost 5 bases and 1 base, there was a span of 14 bases. As DNA, the CDR3 is TGTGCCAGCAGTCCGTTCTCCACAGGGAACACCGGGGAGCTGTTTTTT. Translating gives CASSPFSTGNTGELFF.